This T cell receptor (beta chain) came from a study of tumor T cells in aggressive B-cell lymphoma. Points on this clone: The same CDR3 arises from other DNA sequences in this sample as well.

TCRdb's table, derived via immunoSEQ multiplex PCR, lists solely in-frame clones and lacks some. The sample shows 5,400 or so clones, roughly 82% of them seen only once. The CDR3 consists of 17 residues. V lost 4 bases and J lost 1; bases outside the gene matches: 4. CDR1 is KGHSH and CDR2 is LQKENI in the germline V gene. This receptor was obtained from an adult with diffuse large B cell lymphoma. The V call is TRBV18, the J call TRBJ2-3; 14 nucleotides agree with TRBD2. The source material was tumor tissue. Written as DNA, the CDR3 is TGTGCCAGCTCACTCGGGACTAGCGGGAGTGGCACAGATACGCAGTATTTT. Amino acids: CASSLGTSGSGTDTQYF.